The 4 T cell receptor beta chains reported below all come from one sample, sequenced in a study of graft-versus-host responses after intestinal transplantation. Profiling relied on immunoSEQ multiplex PCR, and the TCRdb table lists in-frame clones only, not all of them. Of some 110,000 clones detected, less than 90% appear once; the ten largest clones hold 0.7% to 0.9%. The antigens these receptors bind are not known. The sample here was unstimulated CD4+ T cells sorted from spleen or lymph node cells, taken before intestinal transplant. The receptors here all came from a human donor who received an intestinal transplant.

The rearrangement joins TRBV7-2 to TRBJ2-5, with TRBD1 as a possible D gene (7 bases). CDR3 length: 15 amino acids. The germline CDR1 and CDR2 sequences are SGHTA and FQGNSA. Trimming stripped 2 bases from V and 5 bases from J, with 15 bases between. CDR3 residues: CASSLWVAGGETQYF. CDR3 DNA: TGTGCCAGCAGCTTATGGGTAGCAGGGGGGGAGACCCAGTACTTC.

This clone was seen only once. V usage is TRBV5-4 and J usage is TRBJ1-1; D is undetermined. The germline CDR1 and CDR2 sequences are SGHNT and YYREEE (reference sequence). The V and J ends lost 1 base and 1 base respectively, with 8 bases between them. The length of the CDR3 is 14 residues. CDR3 sequence reads: CASSLLSRNTEAFF. CDR3 sequence (DNA): TGTGCCAGCAGCTTGCTATCCAGGAACACTGAAGCTTTCTTT.

This chain uses TRBV7-3 with TRBJ2-1; 8 bases fit TRBD2. The trim removed 2 bases at V and 6 bases at J, leaving 9 bases unmatched. The CDR3 has 16 residues. Germline CDR1 SGHTA, CDR2 FQGTGA. The CDR3 loop is CASSLGSGAGVNEQFF. DNA of the CDR3: TGTGCCAGCAGCTTAGGGAGTGGAGCGGGAGTCAATGAGCAGTTCTTC.

The chain combines TRBV19 with TRBJ1-1, with D unclear. V lost 4 bases and J lost 3, with 9 bases in between. Germline V lookup: CDR1 LNHDA, CDR2 SQIVND (reference sequence). The CDR3 has 13 amino acids. CDR3 in DNA: TGTGCCAGTAGTACAAAGCTGGACACTGAAGCTTTCTTT. Amino acids: CASSTKLDTEAFF.